This T cell receptor (beta chain) was sequenced during a study of CD8 T cells in ankylosing spondylitis. The germline gives CDR1 SGHAT, CDR2 FQNNGV. The CDR3 extends over 15 amino acids. Trimming took 3 bases from V and 5 from J, leaving 13 bases between them. Using quantitative 5'-RACE with molecular barcodes, the authors made TCR beta libraries. TCRdb reprocessed the 5' RACE reads via MiXCR and lists one record per CDR3 protein. Here the sample spans approximately 300,000 distinct CDR3 sequences, around 20% being singletons. In its sample, this clonotype was seen many times. The sequenced material came from blood, either unsorted or a sorted T cell fraction (not recorded which). The source is a male donor with ankylosing spondylitis or in good health (not recorded which). The chain uses TRBV11-2 and TRBJ1-4, with D tentatively TRBD1 (6 bases). The CDR3 loop reads CASSLTRTENEKLFF. Written as DNA, the CDR3 is TGTGCCAGCAGCTTGACCCGGACAGAGAATGAAAAACTGTTTTTT.